This TCR beta chain was documented in a study of T cell responses to AZD1222 COVID-19 vaccine. Study conclusions and caveats: Spike-specific TCR depth and breadth grew after two AZD1222 doses. Among the donors, most were white British and more were female, and clonal diversity was possibly underestimated.

CDR3 length: 13 residues. Trimming removed 4 bases from V and 1 base from J, with 5 bases in between. Germline V CDR1 and CDR2: SEHNR, FQNEAQ (reference sequence). With respect to this clone: Its antigen remains unknown. Distinct nucleotide sequences in the sample also encode this CDR3.

Sequencing was performed with immunoSEQ multiplex PCR; in TCRdb, only in-frame clones are kept and a portion is missing. The sample yields roughly 180,000 clones, 85% to 95% seen once. Samples with a second dose at about 4 or about 12 weeks were pooled together. The sequence derives from an adult who received the AZD1222 COVID-19 vaccine. The source material was peripheral blood, sampled 28 days after the second AZD1222 dose. The chain joins TRBV7-9 to TRBJ1-3, with D unclear. The CDR3 DNA sequence: TGTGCCAGCAGCTCGGGGTCTGGAAACACCATATATTTT. Its protein product is CASSSGSGNTIYF.